This TCR beta chain was identified during a study of vaccination effects on CD4 cells after COVID-19. From germline, CDR1 is MNHNS and CDR2 SASEGT. The length of the CDR3 is 14 residues. The ends were cut back, 2 bases at V and 7 bases at J, with 14 bases in the middle. With the ViraFEST assay, the study expanded antigen-specific CD4+ T cells using viral peptide pools, then sequenced them. CD4+ T cells were isolated after about nine days of culture. Nucleocapsid antibody tests were negative, and the vaccine recipients had no prior SARS-CoV-2 infection. Assay used: immunoSEQ multiplex PCR; TCRdb lists only in-frame clones, some missing. The sample includes over 50,000 clones, about four fifths of them seen just once. With regard to this clone: Antigen unknown.

Sequenced here: CD4+ T cells from PBMCs cultured with HCoV-229E spike peptides, sampled before COVID-19 vaccination. The V call is TRBV6-1, the J call TRBJ1-1; D call uncertain. The source is a human donor who received a COVID-19 vaccine. In DNA, the CDR3 is TGTGCCAGCAGTGAATGGATCGGTGTTTATGAAGCTTTCTTT. This sequence encodes CASSEWIGVYEAFF.